This T cell receptor beta chain was sequenced in a study of radiotherapy plus CTLA-4 blockade in lung cancer. Across the study: Among patients, less than 20% showed objective responses, and about 30% had disease control. General observations from the study: In blood, tumor-derived TCR clones expanded after radiotherapy plus ipilimumab. Reports identified early blood T cell clone dynamics, with interferon-beta, as the best response predictor.

As for this clone: Its antigen is unknown.

Repertoires were generated with immunoSEQ multiplex PCR, while TCRdb's copy carries only in-frame clones and drops some. The sample lists roughly 32,000 clones, around 70% occurring once. The CDR3 extends over 12 amino acids. The germline gives CDR1 MNHEY, CDR2 SMNVEV (reference sequence). V was clipped by 6 bases and J by 6 bases, with 11 bases between them. V gene TRBV27 combines with J gene TRBJ2-5; tentatively, D is TRBD2 (5 bases). The TCR comes from a human donor with non-small cell lung cancer that progressed on radiotherapy plus ipilimumab. Source: peripheral blood, taken from a patient treated with radiotherapy plus ipilimumab. CDR3: CASSPGFQTQYF. Written as DNA, the CDR3 is TGTGCCAGCAGCCCGGGATTTCAGACCCAGTACTTC.